These 27 T cell receptor beta chains share one sample of origin, sequenced in a study of cytomegalovirus exposure and HLA in healthy donors. Primers for the PCR totalled 60 Vbeta and 13 Jbeta. The protocol was immunoSEQ multiplex PCR, while the TCRdb copy is restricted to in-frame clones and leaves out a portion. The table has about 200,000 clones, around 87% seen once; the top ten hold around 1.4%. The sample was PBMCs. The receptors were gathered from a man aged 25-45 years in good health and CMV-seronegative.

The chain has TRBV5-1 and TRBJ2-6; 7 bases agree with TRBD1. Germline V gene lookup returns CDR1 SGHRS and CDR2 YFSETQ. V lost 1 base, J lost 1 base, and 2 bases stayed unmatched. This CDR3 spans 16 amino acids. This CDR3 is CASSLTQGSGANVLTF. DNA for the CDR3: TGCGCCAGCAGCTTGACACAGGGGTCTGGGGCCAACGTCCTGACTTTC.

The chain joins TRBV10-1 to TRBJ1-6, with no clear D. The CDR3 consists of 16 residues. Trimming took 3 bases from V and 0 from J, leaving 9 bases between them. Germline-derived CDR1 and CDR2 are WNHNN and SYGVQD (reference sequence). CDR3 coding DNA: TGCGCCAGCAGTGATTCCACCAGCTCCTATAATTCACCCCTCCACTTT. Translation: CASSDSTSSYNSPLHF.

The chain links TRBV29-1 to TRBJ1-1, with 7 bases identical to TRBD1. V shed 3 bases, J shed 2 bases, and the junction held 3 bases outside the gene matches. The CDR3 is 13 amino acids. Germline loops: CDR1 SQVTM, CDR2 ANQGSEA. The DNA of the CDR3 is TGCAGCGTTGAGGGACAGCCCAACACTGAAGCTTTCTTT. Amino acid sequence: CSVEGQPNTEAFF.

The J gene is TRBJ2-1, the V gene TRBV28, with D perhaps TRBD2 (6 bases). The CDR3 contains 13 residues. In germline, CDR1 is MDHEN, CDR2 SYDVKM. V was cut by 3 bases and J by 4 bases, with 7 bases left in between. In DNA form, the CDR3 reads TGTGCCAGCAGTTTGGGACTGTACAATGAGCAGTTCTTC. This translates into CASSLGLYNEQFF.

J is TRBJ1-3 and V is TRBV5-5; D remains unclear. Trimming left V 4 bases short and J 0 bases short, with 8 bases between. CDR3 length equals 14 residues. Germline CDR1 SGHKS, CDR2 YYEKEE (reference sequence). CDR3 bases: TGTGCCAGCAGCCCGATGGCCTCTGGAAACACCATATATTTT. It translates to CASSPMASGNTIYF. Supplemented by reference TRBV5-5 and TRBJ1-3, the full variable domain reads DAGVTQSPTHLIKTRGQQVTLRCSPISGHKSVSWYQQVLGQGPQFIFQYYEKEERGRGNFPDRFSARQFPNYSSELNVNALLLGDSALYLCASSPMASGNTIYFGEGSWLTVV.

The chain couples TRBV6-5 to TRBJ2-7; 8 bases fit TRBD2. Germline lookup yields CDR1 MNHEY and CDR2 SVGAGI. Unmatched junction bases numbered 11, after V lost 11 bases and J lost 11 bases. This CDR3 has 11 amino acids. The CDR3 region has the DNA TGTGCCGCGGGAGGCGGGGAGCGGGAGTACTTC. Protein sequence: CAAGGGEREYF.

The gene calls are TRBV19 and TRBJ2-2; 9 bases map to TRBD1. The CDR3 is made up of 15 amino acids. The germline V gene has CDR1 LNHDA and CDR2 SQIVND (reference sequence). Trimming removed 6 bases from V and 1 base from J; junction bases left unmatched: 3. As DNA, the CDR3 is TGTGCCAGTAGGCCGGGACAGGGGAACACCGGGGAGCTGTTTTTT. It translates to CASRPGQGNTGELFF.

This clone was detected a few times. The gene calls are TRBV6-5 and TRBJ1-4, with 9 nucleotides matching TRBD1. Unmatched junction bases numbered 5, after V lost 6 bases and J lost 3 bases. CDR3 length equals 15 residues. CDR1 and CDR2 from the germline V gene are MNHEY and SVGAGI. CDR3 amino acids: CASSRGQGPNEKLFF. The CDR3 region has the DNA TGTGCCAGCAGCAGGGGACAGGGTCCTAATGAAAAACTGTTTTTT.

The chain carries TRBV12-5 and TRBJ2-7; D gene ambiguous. CDR1 is LGHNT and CDR2 is FRNRAP in the germline V gene. The V and J ends lost 1 base and 6 bases respectively, with 10 bases between them. The CDR3 runs to 13 residues. CDR3 protein: CASGLGGLGEQYF. Written as DNA, the CDR3 is TGTGCTAGTGGTTTGGGAGGATTGGGCGAGCAGTACTTC.

This clone appeared a single time. The chain has TRBV5-1 and TRBJ1-2; TRBD1 matches at 8 bases. Germline values: CDR1 SGHRS, CDR2 YFSETQ. This CDR3 spans 14 amino acids. V trimming: 1 base; J trimming: 8 bases; junction bases outside the gene matches: 7. CDR3 DNA sequence: TGCGCCAGCAGCTTGTCGCAGGGGGCGCTGGGCTACACCTTC. This codes for CASSLSQGALGYTF.

The chain's CDR3 is CASSFLGLDPYF. The CDR3 coding sequence is TGTGCCAGCAGTTTCCTAGGACTAGATCCGTATTTT. V is TRBV27 and J is TRBJ2-3; 7 bases align to TRBD2. CDR3 length equals 12 residues. V lost 3 bases to trimming and J lost 14 bases; unmatched junction nucleotides: 8. Germline V gene sequence: CDR1 MNHEY, CDR2 SMNVEV (reference sequence).

The chain combines TRBV13 with TRBJ1-2; 8 bases map to TRBD1. The CDR3 extends over 13 amino acids. The ends lost 5 bases at V and 4 bases at J; junction bases unmatched: 3. Germline loops: CDR1 PRHDT, CDR2 FYEKMQ (reference sequence). The CDR3 is CASSGQGGYGYTF. The CDR3 DNA is TGTGCCAGCAGCGGACAGGGTGGCTATGGCTACACCTTC. Looking up the rest from reference TRBV13 and TRBJ1-2 gives the full variable domain: AAGVIQSPRHLIKEKRETATLKCYPIPRHDTVYWYQQGPGQDPQFLISFYEKMQSDKGSIPDRFSAQQFSDYHSELNMSSLELGDSALYFCASSGQGGYGYTFGSGTRLTVV.

The chain recombines TRBV7-2 with TRBJ2-1; TRBD1 matches at 9 bases. After removal of 1 base from V and 1 base from J, the junction contained 5 bases not matched to a gene. CDR1 and CDR2 (germline): SGHTA, FQGNSA. This CDR3 is built from 17 residues. The CDR3 sequence: CASSLVSGQGSYNEQFF. In DNA form, the CDR3 reads TGTGCCAGCAGCTTAGTTTCGGGACAGGGATCCTACAATGAGCAGTTCTTC. The variable domain in full, completed from reference TRBV7-2 and TRBJ2-1, reads GAGVSQSPSNKVTEKGKDVELRCDPISGHTALYWYRQSLGQGLEFLIYFQGNSAPDKSGLPSDRFSAERTGGSVSTLTIQRTQQEDSAVYLCASSLVSGQGSYNEQFFGPGTRLTVL.

A note on this clone: A read error may produce the germline difference seen at one junction end. The V gene is TRBV7-9, the J gene TRBJ2-6, with 8 bases fitting TRBD2. CDR3 size: 18 residues. Looked up from germline, CDR1 is SEHNR and CDR2 is FQNEAQ (reference sequence). The CDR3 DNA follows: TGTGCCAGCAGCCGCCGGACTAGCTCCCCCTCTGGGGCCAACGGCCTGACTTTC. Its protein product is CASSRRTSSPSGANGLTF.

This clone was counted between two and nine times. V gene TRBV28 combines with J gene TRBJ2-1; no clear D. The CDR3 spans 11 residues. Germline CDR1 and CDR2: MDHEN and SYDVKM. The V gene lost 10 bases and the J gene lost 3 bases, with 7 bases spanning the gap. In nucleotides, the CDR3 is TGTGCCACCGTCCTCTACAATGAGCAGTTCTTC. The encoded protein is CATVLYNEQFF.

This clone was seen a few times. The chain uses TRBV7-9 and TRBJ2-1, with TRBD2 matching over 13 bases. V trimming: 3 bases; J trimming: 7 bases; junction bases outside the gene matches: 3. There are 15 residues in the CDR3. Germline V gives CDR1 SEHNR, CDR2 FQNEAQ (reference sequence). The CDR3: CASSFRTSGGNEQFF. The CDR3 DNA is TGTGCCAGCAGCTTTAGGACTAGCGGGGGTAATGAGCAGTTCTTC. Together with reference TRBV7-9 and TRBJ2-1, the CDR3 gives the full variable domain: DTGVSQNPRHKITKRGQNVTFRCDPISEHNRLYWYRQTLGQGPEFLTYFQNEAQLEKSRLLSDRFSAERPKGSFSTLEIQRTEQGDSAMYLCASSFRTSGGNEQFFGPGTRLTVL.

The rearrangement joins TRBV9 to TRBJ2-7; 12 bases map to TRBD1. The CDR3 consists of 14 residues. V shed 4 bases, J shed 5 bases, and the junction held 4 bases outside the gene matches. CDR1 and CDR2 (germline): SGDLS, YYNGEE. CDR3 sequence (DNA): TGTGCCAGCAGCCCCGGGACAGGGGGCCACGAGCAGTACTTC. Protein sequence: CASSPGTGGHEQYF.

This clone was counted a single time. One end of the junction is discordant with germline, which a read error may explain. V gene TRBV28 combines with J gene TRBJ2-2; 10 nucleotides line up with TRBD2. Germline CDR1 MDHEN, CDR2 SYDVKM. The length of the CDR3 is 15 residues. The chain's CDR3 is CVSSLVGLAVRELFF. The DNA of the CDR3 is TGTGTCAGCAGTTTAGTAGGACTAGCGGTTAGGGAGCTGTTTTTT.

This clone was observed once. The V gene is TRBV2, the J gene TRBJ2-3; 8 bases fit TRBD1. The CDR3 spans 15 residues. The germline gives CDR1 SNHLY, CDR2 FYNNEI. V was pared by 5 bases and J by 6 bases, with 10 bases of the junction left unmatched. The CDR3 DNA reads as TGTGCCAGCAGTACGATTGGACAGGGCCCCGATACGCAGTATTTT. Its translation is CASSTIGQGPDTQYF.

This chain joins TRBV11-3 and TRBJ2-7, with 10 bases lining up with TRBD2. This CDR3 is 15 amino acids long. Trimming at V came to 4 bases and at J to 6 bases, leaving 9 bases not matched to a gene. The germline V gene has CDR1 SGHNT and CDR2 YENEEA. CDR3 DNA: TGTGCCAGCAGCTACTCTAGCGGGGGAAAGGGCGAGCAGTACTTC. This translates into CASSYSSGGKGEQYF.

The chain joins TRBV7-9 to TRBJ2-7; 9 positions match TRBD1. CDR3 length: 14 amino acids. CDR1 SEHNR and CDR2 FQNEAQ come from the germline V gene (reference sequence). Unmatched junction bases numbered 10, after V lost 6 bases and J lost 7 bases. CDR3 DNA sequence: TGTGCCAGCAGTCCTTTTTTGGGACAGGGAGAGCAGTACTTC. This codes for CASSPFLGQGEQYF.

This chain links TRBV6-5 with TRBJ2-1, with D maybe TRBD2 (6 bases). CDR3 length equals 12 residues. The ends were cut back, 6 bases at V and 9 bases at J, with 12 bases in the middle. Germline CDR1 MNHEY, CDR2 SVGAGI. CDR3 loop: CASRAGSGEQFF. CDR3 bases: TGTGCCAGCAGGGCCGGGAGTGGTGAGCAGTTCTTC.

This clone was seen a single time. The chain employs TRBV5-4 and TRBJ1-5; 8 bases align to TRBD1. CDR1 and CDR2 from the germline V gene are SGHNT and YYREEE (reference sequence). This CDR3 is 15 amino acids long. V lost 6 bases to trimming and J lost 4 bases; unmatched junction nucleotides: 9. This CDR3 reads CASTKSWDRNQPQHF. The CDR3 DNA reads TGTGCCAGCACCAAATCCTGGGACAGGAATCAGCCCCAGCATTTT.

Remarks on this clone: A read error may produce the germline difference seen at one junction end. The V call is TRBV7-9, the J call TRBJ1-6; no reliable D call. The CDR3 is 12 amino acids. The germline V gene encodes CDR1 SEHNR and CDR2 FQNEAQ (reference sequence). CDR3 nucleotides: TGTGCCAGCAACCGCGAATTTGGGCAGTCTTACTTT. It translates to CASNREFGQSYF.

The J gene is TRBJ2-1, the V gene TRBV6-5, with 7 bases matching TRBD1. The CDR3 consists of 13 residues. Germline V lookup: CDR1 MNHEY, CDR2 SVGAGI. The trim removed 10 bases at V and 7 bases at J, leaving 10 bases unmatched. DNA for the CDR3: TGTGCCACCCATTCCCCAGGGGGTAATGAGCAGTTCTTC. It codes for CATHSPGGNEQFF.

This chain connects TRBV5-1 to TRBJ1-4; TRBD1 aligns across 7 bases. V was clipped by 5 bases and J by 7 bases; unmatched bases: 14. The CDR3 runs to 16 residues. CDR1 and CDR2 (germline): SGHRS, YFSETQ. The DNA of the CDR3 is TGCGCCAGCAGACCTGATTGGGTAGGGGGCGGTGAAAAACTGTTTTTT. It encodes CASRPDWVGGGEKLFF.

V gene TRBV27 combines with J gene TRBJ2-2; 7 bases are a match to TRBD1. CDR1 and CDR2 (germline): MNHEY, SMNVEV (reference sequence). V dropped 3 bases and J dropped 3; count of bases not matched to a gene: 13. The CDR3 covers 18 residues. The CDR3 loop reads CASSFATTGTAYTGELFF. Written as DNA, the CDR3 is TGTGCCAGCAGTTTCGCTACTACCGGGACAGCTTACACCGGGGAGCTGTTTTTT.